The 21 T cell receptor beta chains below come from one sample, sequenced in a study of cytomegalovirus exposure and HLA in healthy donors. PCR employed 60 Vbeta and 13 Jbeta primers. Clones were sequenced by immunoSEQ multiplex PCR, and TCRdb holds only the in-frame ones, with some missing. Of around 150,000 clones listed, 76% were seen once; the top ten hold about 3.4%. The sequenced sample was PBMCs. The receptors here all came from a male donor in good health and CMV-seronegative.

The chain couples TRBV4-3 to TRBJ2-3; 11 bases fit TRBD2. CDR1 LGHNA and CDR2 YSLEER come from the germline V gene. Trimming removed 4 bases from V and 3 bases from J; junction bases left unmatched: 9. The CDR3 contains 17 residues. CDR3 sequence reads: CASSREETSGKTDTQYF. CDR3 bases: TGCGCCAGCAGCCGAGAAGAGACTAGCGGGAAGACAGATACGCAGTATTTT.

The V and J genes are TRBV18 and TRBJ2-5; D is undetermined. V was shortened by 6 bases and J by 1 base, with 18 bases between the two germline ends. This CDR3 contains 16 residues. Looked up from germline, CDR1 is KGHSH and CDR2 is LQKENI. In DNA form, the CDR3 reads TGTGCCAGCTCCCCCCAGGAAGCAAGGATCCAAGAGACCCAGTACTTC. Residues: CASSPQEARIQETQYF.

The chain has TRBV19 and TRBJ1-2, with 7 bases matching TRBD1. Trimming at V came to 2 bases and at J to 3 bases, leaving 6 bases not matched to a gene. This CDR3 is built from 15 residues. Looked up from germline, CDR1 is LNHDA and CDR2 is SQIVND (reference sequence). The CDR3 nucleotides read TGTGCCAGTAGTATAAACAGGGGTATATACTATGGCTACACCTTC. Its translation is CASSINRGIYYGYTF.

The chain recombines TRBV27 with TRBJ2-7; D is undetermined. The CDR3 has 11 amino acids. The germline V and J ends were trimmed by 8 bases and 4 bases, with 9 bases remaining between them. CDR1 and CDR2 from the germline V gene are MNHEY and SMNVEV (reference sequence). The CDR3 spells CASRSSYEQYF. For the CDR3, the DNA is TGTGCCAGCCGGTCGAGTTACGAGCAGTACTTC.

The V and J genes are TRBV19 and TRBJ1-1, with D tentatively TRBD1 (6 bases). The V gene lost 3 bases and the J gene lost 6 bases, with 20 bases spanning the gap. The length of the CDR3 is 16 residues. Germline V lookup: CDR1 LNHDA, CDR2 SQIVND (reference sequence). The CDR3 here is CASSMRGRGPGAEAFF. CDR3 sequence (DNA): TGTGCCAGTAGTATGAGGGGTCGGGGACCAGGGGCTGAAGCTTTCTTT. The variable domain in full, completed from reference TRBV19 and TRBJ1-1, reads DGGITQSPKYLFRKEGQNVTLSCEQNLNHDAMYWYRQDPGQGLRLIYYSQIVNDFQKGDIAEGYSVSREKKESFPLTVTSAQKNPTAFYLCASSMRGRGPGAEAFFGQGTRLTVV.

This rearrangement joins TRBV7-8 to TRBJ2-2, with D possibly matching TRBD2 (5 bases). Trimming pared 6 bases from V and 5 bases from J, leaving 19 bases between. The length of the CDR3 is 16 residues. Per germline, CDR1 SGHVS and CDR2 FQNEAQ. CDR3: CASRPTSGRETGELFF. Written as DNA, the CDR3 is TGTGCCAGCAGGCCGACGAGCGGTAGGGAAACCGGGGAGCTGTTTTTT.

This clone was detected a few times. The chain employs TRBV19 and TRBJ2-1, with TRBD2 matching over 9 bases. The V gene end was trimmed by 3 bases and the J gene end by 3 bases; junction bases not matched to a gene: 6. This CDR3 region has 16 residues. The germline V gene has CDR1 LNHDA and CDR2 SQIVND (reference sequence). CDR3 loop: CASSITLAGNYNEQFF. CDR3 coding DNA: TGTGCCAGTAGTATCACCCTAGCGGGGAACTACAATGAGCAGTTCTTC. The full variable domain, with the rest looked up from reference TRBV19 and TRBJ2-1, is DGGITQSPKYLFRKEGQNVTLSCEQNLNHDAMYWYRQDPGQGLRLIYYSQIVNDFQKGDIAEGYSVSREKKESFPLTVTSAQKNPTAFYLCASSITLAGNYNEQFFGPGTRLTVL.

The CDR3 spells CASSNGGNNEAFF. The CDR3 bases are TGTGCCAGCAGTAACGGAGGCAATAATGAAGCTTTCTTT. The chain is built from TRBV7-9 and TRBJ1-1; unclear D gene. Germline V gene data show CDR1 as SEHNR and CDR2 as FQNEAQ (reference sequence). Trimming took 6 bases from V and 7 from J, leaving 15 bases between them. The CDR3 length is 13 residues.

DNA of the CDR3: TGTGCCAGCTCACCGACAGTAGATTACGAGCAGTACTTC. Translating gives CASSPTVDYEQYF. The chain links TRBV18 to TRBJ2-7, with D perhaps matching TRBD1 (5 bases). This CDR3 region has 13 residues. V was cut by 3 bases and J by 4 bases, with 10 bases left in between. Germline loops: CDR1 KGHSH, CDR2 LQKENI. The full variable domain, completed using reference TRBV18 and TRBJ2-7, is NAGVMQNPRHLVRRRGQEARLRCSPMKGHSHVYWYRQLPEEGLKFMVYLQKENIIDESGMPKERFSAEFPKEGPSILRIQQVVRGDSAAYFCASSPTVDYEQYFGPGTRLTVT.

The chain uses TRBV27 and TRBJ1-5; 9 nucleotides line up with TRBD1. Losses at the gene ends were 10 bases for V and 4 bases for J; bases not matched to a gene: 8. This CDR3 region has 14 residues. The germline CDR1 and CDR2 sequences are MNHEY and SMNVEV (reference sequence). The CDR3 protein is CATRRDRDNQPQHF. CDR3 sequence (DNA): TGTGCCACCCGCCGGGACAGGGATAATCAGCCCCAGCATTTT.

Points on this clone: No DNA is shown, since the ends of the CDR3 on it are uncertain; the CDR3 is the one TCRdb lists. J is TRBJ1-6 and V is TRBV6-1; the DNA was not compared with TRBD1, the D call given in the table. Germline V CDR1 and CDR2: MNHNS, SASEGT. Ends included, the CDR3 has 14 residues. The CDR3 sequence is CASILDRVDSPLHF.

There are a few counts of this clone. V gene TRBV10-3 combines with J gene TRBJ1-5; TRBD1 matches at 9 bases. The CDR3 runs 15 residues. V lost 6 bases, J lost 1 base, and 4 bases stayed unmatched. Germline CDR1 reads ENHRY; CDR2 reads SYGVKD. The CDR3 nucleotides read TGTGCCATCAGCACAGGGGGCTCAAGCAATCAGCCCCAGCATTTT. Its translation is CAISTGGSSNQPQHF.

V usage is TRBV9 and J usage is TRBJ1-1, with D hard to call. CDR1 SGDLS and CDR2 YYNGEE come from the germline V gene. V lost 3 bases, J lost 4 bases, and 16 bases lay in between. The CDR3 covers 15 residues. This CDR3 is CASSGRPGRGTEAFF. The CDR3 DNA is TGTGCCAGCAGCGGGAGGCCAGGCCGGGGCACTGAAGCTTTCTTT.

The CDR3 nucleotides are TGTGCCAGCAGTTTAAGGGGTGCTCTCTCCAATTCACCCCTCCACTTT. Translation gives CASSLRGALSNSPLHF. The chain employs TRBV28 and TRBJ1-6; possible D gene TRBD1, 5 bases. The CDR3 extends over 16 amino acids. CDR1 is MDHEN and CDR2 is SYDVKM in the germline V gene. With 2 bases removed from V and 7 bases from J, the gap between germline ends came to 15 bases.

The rearrangement uses TRBV29-1 and TRBJ2-3; tentative D call: TRBD2 (7 bases). The V gene's germline CDR1 is SQVTM and CDR2 ANQGSEA. The CDR3 contains 14 residues. The V end lost 6 bases, the J end lost 2 bases, and 15 bases lay between the germline ends. The DNA for the CDR3 is TGCAGCGTAGGTCGTCGGGGGGCCACAGATACGCAGTATTTT. Amino acid sequence: CSVGRRGATDTQYF.

This clone came up a few times. The V and J genes are TRBV7-9 and TRBJ2-4; 9 positions match TRBD2. Looked up from germline, CDR1 is SEHNR and CDR2 is FQNEAQ (reference sequence). This CDR3 spans 18 amino acids. With 1 base clipped from V and 1 base from J, the junction kept 8 bases outside the gene matches. In DNA form, the CDR3 reads TGTGCCAGCAGCTTAGTGGGCGGGGGGGCGTCCGCCAAAAACATTCAGTACTTC. This gives the protein CASSLVGGGASAKNIQYF.

The V call is TRBV18, the J call TRBJ2-2; 7 bases are shared with TRBD2. With 1 base clipped from V and 5 bases from J, the junction kept 7 bases outside the gene matches. Germline values: CDR1 KGHSH, CDR2 LQKENI. The CDR3 totals 16 residues. The CDR3 nucleotides are TGTGCCAGCTCACCACGGCCTAGCGGAGCTACCGGGGAGCTGTTTTTT. Translation gives CASSPRPSGATGELFF.

The rearrangement joins TRBV23-1 to TRBJ2-1, with TRBD2 matching over 8 bases. TRBV23-1 is known as an ORF, though its function is uncertain. This CDR3 is 15 amino acids long. Losses at the gene ends were 11 bases for V and 2 bases for J; bases not matched to a gene: 11. CDR3 sequence (DNA): TGCGCCCACTTTTACGGGACTAGTCCCTACAATGAGCAGTTCTTC. It is translated as CAHFYGTSPYNEQFF.

V and J are TRBV28 and TRBJ1-6, with 9 positions matching TRBD1. Looked up from germline, CDR1 is MDHEN and CDR2 is SYDVKM. The junction had 10 bases not matched to a gene; V was cut back by 6 bases and J by 10 bases. The CDR3 is 15 residues long. The chain's CDR3 is CASSPTGTGISPLHF. The CDR3 nucleotides are TGTGCCAGCAGCCCGACCGGGACAGGGATATCACCCCTCCACTTT.

This clone was seen more than once but under ten times. The rearrangement links TRBV7-9 to TRBJ1-5; 9 nucleotides align to TRBD1. Germline trimming cut 3 bases from V and 1 base from J; bases unmatched to any gene: 4. The CDR3 consists of 16 residues. CDR1 is SEHNR, CDR2 FQNEAQ, per germline (reference sequence). The CDR3 is CASSFGTGLSNQPQHF. The CDR3 DNA is TGTGCCAGCAGCTTCGGGACAGGGCTGAGCAATCAGCCCCAGCATTTT.

This chain links TRBV6-6 with TRBJ1-5; the D is unclear. The V end lost 6 bases, the J end lost 0 bases, and 15 bases lay between the germline ends. This CDR3 is 16 amino acids long. The germline V gene has CDR1 MNHNY and CDR2 SVGAGI (reference sequence). The CDR3 region is CASSQPGSLSNQPQHF. CDR3 bases: TGTGCCAGCAGCCAACCGGGATCCCTTAGCAATCAGCCCCAGCATTTT.